This is a list of T cell receptor beta chains from one sample in a study of T cell responses to AZD1222 COVID-19 vaccine. The method was immunoSEQ multiplex PCR; TCRdb's version includes in-frame clones alone and lacks a portion of them. The sample yields 65,000 to 70,000 clones, almost 90% seen once. Here the sequenced sample was peripheral blood, taken on day 0 of AZD1222 vaccination. Every receptor here comes from an adult in good health. The conserved cysteine and the conserved F or W are not part of the CDR3 here.

TRBV27	TRBJ2-3	ASSFEREGDTQY
TRBV10-2	TRBJ2-1	ASGWEIYNEQF
TRBV7-8	TRBJ2-1	ASSLSRGSYNEQF
TRBV7-2	TRBJ1-6	ASSLDLSSTPPLH
TRBV11-2	TRBJ2-2	ASSLVGQGGTGELF
TRBV29-1	TRBJ1-2	SVESMTGFDYGYT
TRBV4-1	TRBJ2-1	ASSPSTGSYNEQF
TRBV5-1	TRBJ2-1	ASSLAGLSSYNEQF
TRBV4-1	TRBJ1-1	ASSQVAGRAF
TRBV7-2	TRBJ2-5	ASSAGQQETQY
TRBV18	TRBJ1-2	ASSPDREGYT
TRBV7-9	TRBJ1-1	ASRSRGPLSEAF